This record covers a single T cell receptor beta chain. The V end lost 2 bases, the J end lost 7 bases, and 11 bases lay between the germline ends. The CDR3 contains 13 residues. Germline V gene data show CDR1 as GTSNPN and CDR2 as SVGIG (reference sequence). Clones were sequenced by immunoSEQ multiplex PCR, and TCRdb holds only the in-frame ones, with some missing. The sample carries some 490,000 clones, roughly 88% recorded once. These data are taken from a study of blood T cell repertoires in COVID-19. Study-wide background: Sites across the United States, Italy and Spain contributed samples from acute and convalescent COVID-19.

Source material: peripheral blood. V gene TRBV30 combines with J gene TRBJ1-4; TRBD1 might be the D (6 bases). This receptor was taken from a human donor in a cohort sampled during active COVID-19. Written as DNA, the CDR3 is TGTGCCTGGAGTATGGACAGAACTGAAAAACTGTTTTTT. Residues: CAWSMDRTEKLFF.